The clone carrying this T cell receptor (beta chain) was picked up many times. V lost 0 bases and J lost 0, with 5 bases in between. The germline CDR1 and CDR2 sequences are MGHDK and SYGVNS. There are 14 residues in the CDR3. This sample is part of a study of T cells after yellow fever vaccination. About the study: Researchers used CD3, CD45RA, CCR7 and CD95 to sort out EM, EMRA, CM and Tscm memory subsets. Study-level results: Clonotypes appearing in both CD4 and CD8 compartments existed, and their share was small. Almost every vaccine-responding clonotype was undetectable in sorted memory subsets on day 0. Re-detected after boosting: most primary clones, 96% of CD4 and 80% to 90% of CD8.

One entry per CDR3 protein results from TCRdb running MiXCR on the 5' RACE reads. The table records roughly 56,000 distinct CDR3 sequences, 4.5% to 6% of them present only once. This TCR was sampled from a man aged 18 to 29 who received the YFV17D yellow fever vaccine. This chain connects TRBV25-1 to TRBJ1-1; no clear D gene. Sequencing was performed on PBMCs, either bulk or a sorted T-cell subset (CD4+, CD8+, memory, or dextramer-sorted; not recorded which), taken on the day of the yellow fever booster vaccination. The CDR3 nucleotides read TGTGCCAGCAGTGAATACGGAATGAACACTGAAGCTTTCTTT. Translated: CASSEYGMNTEAFF.